The present TCR beta chain was sequenced within a study of tumor T cells in aggressive B-cell lymphoma. Clones were sequenced by immunoSEQ multiplex PCR, and TCRdb holds only the in-frame ones, with some missing. This repertoire shows under 2,500 clones, roughly 94% found once; its top ten account for approximately 2.6%. The receptor comes from an adult with diffuse large B cell lymphoma. Material: tumor tissue.

CDR3 DNA sequence: TGCGCCAGCAGCCAAGATCCCGGGGTGGAGCAGTACTTC. It codes for CASSQDPGVEQYF. The chain employs TRBV4-3 and TRBJ2-7; D possibly corresponds to TRBD2 (5 bases). Germline V CDR1 and CDR2: LGHNA, YSLEER. Trimming shortened V by 0 bases and J by 7 bases, and 10 bases separated the two germline ends. The CDR3 is 13 residues long.